Reported below is one TCR beta chain. This entry is derived from a study of T-cell reconstitution after alpha-beta-depleted transplantation in children. The V and J ends lost 6 bases and 6 bases respectively, with 12 bases between them. The CDR3 spans 13 residues. CDR1 MNHEY and CDR2 SVGAGI come from the germline V gene. Unique molecular identifiers were used to barcode this TCRbeta library. MiXCR, run by TCRdb on the PCR reads, gives a single entry per CDR3 protein. The top ten clones hold roughly 25% of a sample with about 110,000 distinct CDR3 sequences, about 6.4% of them seen once. The chain recombines TRBV6-5 with TRBJ2-1; D is uncertain. The source of this sequence is a male patient aged 2 to 10 who had a stem cell transplant for acute lymphoblastic leukemia, so the T cells may come from the graft donor. Sequencing used PBMCs, mostly from graft donor cells, obtained 360 days after TCRalphabeta/CD19-depleted stem cell transplant. CDR3 region: CASSQDGVNEQFF. The DNA for the CDR3 is TGTGCCAGCAGCCAAGACGGTGTCAATGAGCAGTTCTTC.